These T cell receptor beta chains were read from a single sample in a study of cytotoxic CD8 clonotypes in ibrutinib-treated CLL. Libraries were prepared by immunoSEQ multiplex PCR; TCRdb keeps only in-frame clonotypes and omits some of them. The sample contains more than 300,000 clones, roughly 80% of which appear only once. The sequences come from PBMCs, collected before ibrutinib treatment. These receptors were obtained from a human donor with chronic lymphocytic leukemia. CDR3s include the opening cysteine and the closing phenylalanine or tryptophan. The D gene is left open where the match is weak. The listing skips clone size in some rows; elsewhere it reads once, few, many or a size class.

-	TRBV10-2	TRBD1	TRBJ2-2	20	TGCGCCAGCAGATCCCCACCGGGGACAGGGGACCCCGTTGAGGGCGGGGAGCTGTTTTTT	CASRSPPGTGDPVEGGELFF
few	TRBV29-1	TRBD1	TRBJ1-5	14	TGCAGCGTTGCCGGGACAGGGGGCGATCAGCCCCAGCATTTT	CSVAGTGGDQPQHF
-	TRBV28	-	TRBJ1-5	13	TGTGCCAGCCTTAGGCAGAACAATCAGCCCCAGCATTTT	CASLRQNNQPQHF
-	TRBV18	-	TRBJ2-1	19	TGTGCCAGCTCACCACCGTCGGGAGATGGTAAGGGCTCCTACAATGAGCAGTTCTTC	CASSPPSGDGKGSYNEQFF
few	TRBV6-5	-	TRBJ1-4	15	TGTGCCAGCAGTCCAACCGGGATACGAAATGAAAAACTGTTTTTT	CASSPTGIRNEKLFF
-	TRBV5-4	-	TRBJ2-5	12	TGTGCCAGCAGTGGACAGCAAGAGACCCAGTACTTC	CASSGQQETQYF
few	TRBV9	TRBD1	TRBJ2-7	15	TGTGCCAGCAGCGTAGCCCCGGGACAGAGCTACGAGCAGTACTTC	CASSVAPGQSYEQYF
-	TRBV15	TRBD2	TRBJ2-1	15	TGTGCCACCACCGCGTTTAGCGGGGCCTACAATGAGCAGTTCTTC	CATTAFSGAYNEQFF
-	TRBV6-1	-	TRBJ1-2	12	TGTGCCAGCAGTGAGGGCACCTATGGCTACACCTTC	CASSEGTYGYTF
-	TRBV28	-	TRBJ1-5	12	TGTGCCAGCAGTTTTGTAGGTCAGCCCCAGCATTTT	CASSFVGQPQHF
-	TRBV2	TRBD1	TRBJ1-4	15	TGTGCCAGCAGACAGGGACAGGGGGCGCGTGAAAAACTGTTTTTT	CASRQGQGAREKLFF
-	TRBV9	TRBD1	TRBJ2-1	15	TGTGCCAGCAGCCTCCGGGACAGGGGGCTGGATGAGCAGTTCTTC	CASSLRDRGLDEQFF
-	TRBV4-1	-	TRBJ1-2	14	TGCGCCAGCAGCCAAGATCAGGGGAACTATGGCTACACCTTC	CASSQDQGNYGYTF
-	TRBV7-2	-	TRBJ2-1	19	TGTGCCAGCAGCTTAGAGGCGGTTCGTAGGGTGGGTCTTTCCAATGAGCAGTTCTTC	CASSLEAVRRVGLSNEQFF
-	TRBV4-2	TRBD2	TRBJ2-7	14	TGTGCCAGCAGCCAAGGGGGCGGGAGCTACGAGCAGTACTTC	CASSQGGGSYEQYF
-	TRBV10-3	TRBD2	TRBJ2-1	13	TGTGCCATCAGTGGACTAGCGGGGAATGAGCAGTTCTTC	CAISGLAGNEQFF
once	TRBV2	TRBD1	TRBJ1-2	14	TGTGCCAGCAGTGAAACGGGGACAGGGTCTGGCTACACCTTC	CASSETGTGSGYTF
few	TRBV19	-	TRBJ1-4	13	TGTGCCACCGAGGGGGCAACTAATGAAAAACTGTTTTTT	CATEGATNEKLFF
few	TRBV29-1	-	TRBJ1-2	14	TGCAGCGTTGGTCCGACAGCGACTACTTATGGCTACACCTTC	CSVGPTATTYGYTF
-	TRBV28	TRBD1	TRBJ2-3	15	TGTGCCAGCAGCCTGACAGGGCACAACACAGATACGCAGTATTTT	CASSLTGHNTDTQYF
-	TRBV11-2	-	TRBJ1-2	14	TGTGCCAGCAGCCCAGGAGCAGGGCTTCAAGGCTACACCTTC	CASSPGAGLQGYTF
few	TRBV5-4	TRBD2	TRBJ2-3	15	TGTGCCAGCAGCCGACAGACTAGCTTTACAGATACGCAGTATTTT	CASSRQTSFTDTQYF
-	TRBV11-2	-	TRBJ2-7	12	TGTGCCAGCAGGCAAGGGGAATACGAGCAGTACTTC	CASRQGEYEQYF
-	TRBV30	-	TRBJ1-1	15	TGTGCCTGGAGGACCAACCTAGGCAGCGACACTGAAGCTTTCTTT	CAWRTNLGSDTEAFF
few	TRBV19	-	TRBJ2-7	14	TGTGCCAGTAGTCCCCCGGACAGATCCTACGAGCAGTACTTC	CASSPPDRSYEQYF
once	TRBV28	TRBD2	TRBJ2-1	16	TGTGCCAGCAGCCGCGAATTAGCGGGACCCTACAATGAGCAGTTCTTC	CASSRELAGPYNEQFF
-	TRBV11-1	TRBD2	TRBJ2-7	17	TGTGCCAGCAGCTTAGGAGCGGGGCAACTGAACTCCTACGAGCAGTACTTC	CASSLGAGQLNSYEQYF
-	TRBV18	TRBD2	TRBJ2-7	15	TGTGCCAGCTCACCAGCACTAGCGTACTCCTACGAGCAGTACTTC	CASSPALAYSYEQYF
-	TRBV5-1	-	TRBJ2-5	15	TGCGCCAGCAGCTTGCAGCGGGCGGGCCAAGAGACCCAGTACTTC	CASSLQRAGQETQYF
-	TRBV7-7	-	TRBJ1-3	14	TGTGCCAGCAGCCCAACTGTCTCTGGAAACACCATATATTTT	CASSPTVSGNTIYF
-	TRBV19	TRBD1	TRBJ2-3	14	TGTGCCACAACCAGGGACAGGGTCGCAGATACGCAGTATTTT	CATTRDRVADTQYF
-	TRBV7-9	TRBD2	TRBJ2-7	14	TGTGCCAGCAGCCCTAGCGGGGACCGCTACGAGCAGTACTTC	CASSPSGDRYEQYF
-	TRBV6-1	TRBD2	TRBJ2-7	15	TGTGCCAGCAGTGAAAATAGCGGGGGCTCTTACGAGCAGTACTTC	CASSENSGGSYEQYF
few	TRBV7-3	TRBD2	TRBJ2-1	14	TGTGCCAGCAGCTTGGGACTAGCGGGCCAGGGCCAGTTCTTC	CASSLGLAGQGQFF
-	TRBV7-8	-	TRBJ2-7	14	TGTGCCAGCAGCCGCCGCCAGAACCCTCGCGAGCAGTACTTC	CASSRRQNPREQYF
-	TRBV6-5	TRBD2	TRBJ2-7	14	TGTGCCAGCAGCCACCGGGACTACTCCTACGAGCAGTACTTC	CASSHRDYSYEQYF
-	TRBV13	TRBD2	TRBJ2-1	18	TGTGCCAGCAGCCTAAGGGCTTGGCTAGCGGGAGGGTTGGATGAGCAGTTCTTC	CASSLRAWLAGGLDEQFF
few	TRBV11-1	TRBD1	TRBJ2-2	14	TGTGCCACCCGGGACAGGGTTTCGGACGGGGAGCTGTTTTTT	CATRDRVSDGELFF
-	TRBV13	TRBD2	TRBJ2-1	15	TGTGCCAGCAGCCTAACTAGCGGGAGCTACAATGAGCAGTTCTTC	CASSLTSGSYNEQFF
-	TRBV30	-	TRBJ1-3	16	TGTGCCTGGGGGCTCCCTTGGCAGAGCTCTGGAAACACCATATATTTT	CAWGLPWQSSGNTIYF
-	TRBV23-1	TRBD1	TRBJ2-5	16	TGCGCCAGCAGTCAACGCCGGGACAGGGTTTTGGAGACCCAGTACTTC	CASSQRRDRVLETQYF
-	TRBV7-8	-	TRBJ2-7	14	TGTGCCAGCAGCTTACCAATGAGGTCCGGGGAGCAGTACTTC	CASSLPMRSGEQYF
-	TRBV7-2	-	TRBJ2-7	14	TGTGCCAGCAGCCCTACAAGGAACAGGTACGAGCAGTACTTC	CASSPTRNRYEQYF